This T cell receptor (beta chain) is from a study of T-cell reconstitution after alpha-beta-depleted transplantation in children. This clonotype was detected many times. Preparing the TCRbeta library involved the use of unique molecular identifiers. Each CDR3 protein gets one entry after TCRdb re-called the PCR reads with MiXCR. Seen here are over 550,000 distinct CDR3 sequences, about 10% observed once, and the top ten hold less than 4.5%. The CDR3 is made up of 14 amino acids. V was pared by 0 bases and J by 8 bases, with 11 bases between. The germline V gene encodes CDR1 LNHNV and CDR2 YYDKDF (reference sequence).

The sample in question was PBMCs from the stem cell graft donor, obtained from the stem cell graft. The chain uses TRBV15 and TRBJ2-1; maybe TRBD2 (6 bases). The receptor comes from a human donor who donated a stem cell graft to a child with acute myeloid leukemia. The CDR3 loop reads CATSRDPLAHEQFF. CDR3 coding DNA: TGTGCCACCAGCAGAGATCCACTAGCCCATGAGCAGTTCTTC.